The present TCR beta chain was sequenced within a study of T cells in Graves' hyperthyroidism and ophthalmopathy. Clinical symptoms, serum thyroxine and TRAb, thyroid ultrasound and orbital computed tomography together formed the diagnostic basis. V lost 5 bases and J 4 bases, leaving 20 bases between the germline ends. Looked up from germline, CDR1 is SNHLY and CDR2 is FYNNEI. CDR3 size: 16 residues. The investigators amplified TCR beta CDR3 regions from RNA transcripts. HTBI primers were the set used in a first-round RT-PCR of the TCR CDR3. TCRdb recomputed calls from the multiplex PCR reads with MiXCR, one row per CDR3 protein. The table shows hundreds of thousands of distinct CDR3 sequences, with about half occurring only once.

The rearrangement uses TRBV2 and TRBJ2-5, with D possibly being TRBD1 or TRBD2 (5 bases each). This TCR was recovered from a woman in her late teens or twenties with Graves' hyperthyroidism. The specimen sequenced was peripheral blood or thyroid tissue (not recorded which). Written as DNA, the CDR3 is TGTGCCAGCAGTAACCAGGGCCAACCGGCGGGAGAGACCCAGTACTTC. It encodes CASSNQGQPAGETQYF.